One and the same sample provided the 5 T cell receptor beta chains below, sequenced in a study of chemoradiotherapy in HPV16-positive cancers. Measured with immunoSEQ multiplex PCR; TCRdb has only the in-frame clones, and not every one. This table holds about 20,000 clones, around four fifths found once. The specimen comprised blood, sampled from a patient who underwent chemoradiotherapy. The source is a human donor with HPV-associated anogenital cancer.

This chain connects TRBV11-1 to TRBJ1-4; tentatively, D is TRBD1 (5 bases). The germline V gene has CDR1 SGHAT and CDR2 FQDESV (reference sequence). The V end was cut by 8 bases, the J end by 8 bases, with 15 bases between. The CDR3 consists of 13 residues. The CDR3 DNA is TGTGCCAGCTCTATGGGGGTTGGAGAAAAACTGTTTTTT. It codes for CASSMGVGEKLFF.

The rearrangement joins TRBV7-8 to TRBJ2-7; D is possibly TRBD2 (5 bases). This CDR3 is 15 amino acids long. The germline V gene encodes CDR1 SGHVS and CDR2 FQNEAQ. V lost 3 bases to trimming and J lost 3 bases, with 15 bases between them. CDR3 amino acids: CASSLQRTRGYEQYF. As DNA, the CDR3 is TGTGCCAGCAGCTTGCAACGGACTCGAGGCTACGAGCAGTACTTC.

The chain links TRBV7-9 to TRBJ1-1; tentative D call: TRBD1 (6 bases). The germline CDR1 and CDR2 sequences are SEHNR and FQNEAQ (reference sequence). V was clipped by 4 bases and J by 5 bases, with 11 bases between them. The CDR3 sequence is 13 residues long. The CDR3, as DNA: TGTGCCAGCAGCTCACAGGGTACGACTGAAGCTTTCTTT. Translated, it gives CASSSQGTTEAFF.

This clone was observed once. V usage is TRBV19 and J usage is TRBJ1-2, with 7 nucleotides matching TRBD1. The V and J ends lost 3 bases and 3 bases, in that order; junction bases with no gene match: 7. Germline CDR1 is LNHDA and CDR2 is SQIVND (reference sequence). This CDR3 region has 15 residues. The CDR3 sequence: CASSILQGGDYGYTF. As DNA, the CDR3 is TGTGCCAGTAGTATCCTCCAGGGGGGAGACTATGGCTACACCTTC.

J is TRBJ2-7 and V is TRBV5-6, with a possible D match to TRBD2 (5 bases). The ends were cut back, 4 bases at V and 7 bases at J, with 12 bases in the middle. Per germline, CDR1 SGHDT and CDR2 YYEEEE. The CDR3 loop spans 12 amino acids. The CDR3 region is CASSEAGGEQYF. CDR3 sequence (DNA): TGTGCCAGCAGCGAGGCGGGCGGGGAGCAGTACTTC.